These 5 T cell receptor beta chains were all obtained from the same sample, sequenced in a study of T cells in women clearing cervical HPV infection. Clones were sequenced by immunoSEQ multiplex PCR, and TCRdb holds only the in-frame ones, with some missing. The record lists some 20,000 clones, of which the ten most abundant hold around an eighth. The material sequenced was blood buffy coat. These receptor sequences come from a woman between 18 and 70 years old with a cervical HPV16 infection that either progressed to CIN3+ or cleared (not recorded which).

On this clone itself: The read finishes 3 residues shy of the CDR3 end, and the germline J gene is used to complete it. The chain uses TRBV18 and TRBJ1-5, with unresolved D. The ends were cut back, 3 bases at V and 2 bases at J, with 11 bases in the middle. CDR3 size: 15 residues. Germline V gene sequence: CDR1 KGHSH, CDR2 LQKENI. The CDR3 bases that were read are TGTGCCAGCTCACCGGGCTCCGGAGGCAATCAGCCC. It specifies CASSPGSGGNQP. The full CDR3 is CASSPGSGGNQPQHF.

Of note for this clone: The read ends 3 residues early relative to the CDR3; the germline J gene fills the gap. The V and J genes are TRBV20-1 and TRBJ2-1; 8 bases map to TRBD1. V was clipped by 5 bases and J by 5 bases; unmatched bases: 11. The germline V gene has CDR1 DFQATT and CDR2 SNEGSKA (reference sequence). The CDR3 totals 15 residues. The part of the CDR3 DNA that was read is TGCAGTGCTCGTGCAGGGGGCCTGCGAAACAATGAG. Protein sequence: CSARAGGLRNNE. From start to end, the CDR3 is CSARAGGLRNNEQFF.

Incomplete CDR3 DNA: TGTGCCAGCAGGAGGACCCTCGGGGGCACAGATACG. Amino acids: CASRRTLGGTDT. The complete CDR3 protein is CASRRTLGGTDTQYF. The chain has TRBV11-1 and TRBJ2-3; perhaps TRBD2 as D (5 bases). The missing CDR3 end, 3 residues past where the read stops, is filled in from the germline J gene. Trimming left V 6 bases short and J 1 base short, with 14 bases between. Germline CDR1 SGHAT, CDR2 FQDESV (reference sequence). CDR3 length equals 15 residues.

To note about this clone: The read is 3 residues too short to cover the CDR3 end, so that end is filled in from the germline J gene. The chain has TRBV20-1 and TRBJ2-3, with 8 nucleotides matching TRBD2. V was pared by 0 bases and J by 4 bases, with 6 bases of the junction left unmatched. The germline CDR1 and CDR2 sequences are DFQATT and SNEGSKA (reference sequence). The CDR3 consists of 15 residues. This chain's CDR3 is CSARDSGTSSDTQYF. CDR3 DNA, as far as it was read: TGCAGTGCTAGAGATTCGGGGACTAGTTCAGATACG.

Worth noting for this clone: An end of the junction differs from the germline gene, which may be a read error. This chain's CDR3 is CSARSGGSSEQYF. Incomplete CDR3 DNA: TGCAGTGCTAGATCAGGGGGGTCCTCCGAG. The chain has TRBV20-1 and TRBJ2-7, with a possible D match to TRBD1 (7 bases). The read halts 3 residues ahead of the CDR3 end, with the missing end drawn from the germline J gene. From germline, CDR1 is DFQATT and CDR2 SNEGSKA (reference sequence). This CDR3 has 13 amino acids.